Following are 32 T cell receptor beta chains from one sample sequenced in a study of blood T cell repertoires in COVID-19. Using immunoSEQ multiplex PCR, the repertoire was profiled, and TCRdb retains in-frame clones only, with some absent. Of about 180,000 clones in the sample, about 81% were seen once. Sequenced: peripheral blood. The receptors stem from an elderly woman with COVID-19, enrolled during active disease.

This clone was found a few times. The rearrangement uses TRBV6-2 or TRBV6-3 and TRBJ2-1; D remains ambiguous. V lost 2 bases to trimming and J lost 9 bases, with 8 bases between them. Germline lookup yields CDR1 MNHEY and CDR2 SVGEGT. The CDR3 sequence is 12 residues long. In DNA, the CDR3 is TGTGCCAGCAGTTACCCCAGAGGTGAGCAGTTCTTC. It codes for CASSYPRGEQFF.

This chain joins TRBV7-2 and TRBJ2-3; D ambiguous. From germline, CDR1 is SGHTA and CDR2 FQGNSA. This CDR3 comprises 12 residues. V was pared by 5 bases and J by 2 bases, with 5 bases between. CDR3 DNA sequence: TGTGCCAGCAGCCCTAACACAGATACGCAGTATTTT. Translated, it gives CASSPNTDTQYF.

The genes are TRBV7-2 and TRBJ2-7; TRBD2 matches 10 bases. V trimming: 2 bases; J trimming: 4 bases; junction bases outside the gene matches: 11. Germline values: CDR1 SGHTA, CDR2 FQGNSA. This CDR3 contains 17 residues. CDR3 DNA sequence: TGTGCCAGCAGCTTAAAGAGTTCCGGGACTAGCGCTTACGAGCAGTACTTC. Its translation: CASSLKSSGTSAYEQYF.

The chain couples TRBV2 to TRBJ2-3, with 7 nucleotides matching TRBD2. Looked up from germline, CDR1 is SNHLY and CDR2 is FYNNEI. Trimming at V came to 7 bases and at J to 3 bases, leaving 7 bases not matched to a gene. CDR3 length: 14 residues. In DNA form, the CDR3 reads TGTGCCAGCATGGGGGGGGTTACGACAGATACGCAGTATTTT. Amino acids: CASMGGVTTDTQYF.

This sequence joins TRBV11-2 and TRBJ2-1; 13 bases are shared with TRBD2. This CDR3 region has 15 residues. With 6 bases clipped from V and 9 bases from J, the junction kept 8 bases outside the gene matches. Germline V gene data show CDR1 as SGHAT and CDR2 as FQNNGV. The CDR3 DNA sequence: TGTGCCAGCAGTTCGACTAGCGGGGGGTTTAGTGAGCAGTTCTTC. Its protein product is CASSSTSGGFSEQFF.

In DNA form, the CDR3 reads TGTGCCAGCAGCCAACTAGCGGGGGGCTACCTCAATGAGCAGTTCTTC. It encodes CASSQLAGGYLNEQFF. The chain combines TRBV4-2 with TRBJ2-1, with TRBD2 matching 11 bases. Germline CDR1 LGHNA, CDR2 YNFKEQ. The CDR3 length is 16 residues. V lost 2 bases, J lost 6 bases, and 6 bases stayed unmatched.

There are a few counts of this clone. CDR3 in DNA: TGTGCCAGCAGTTTATCTAGGCCATACTACGAGCAGTACTTC. This encodes CASSLSRPYYEQYF. The V call is TRBV28, the J call TRBJ2-7; D remains unclear. Germline V gene data show CDR1 as MDHEN and CDR2 as SYDVKM. Trimming took off 1 base at V and 3 bases at J, with 10 bases between the two ends. The CDR3 totals 14 residues. The whole variable domain, remainder taken from reference TRBV28 and TRBJ2-7, is DVKVTQSSRYLVKRTGEKVFLECVQDMDHENMFWYRQDPGLGLRLIYFSYDVKMKEKGDIPEGYSVSREKKERFSLILESASTNQTSMYLCASSLSRPYYEQYFGPGTRLTVT.

The chain is built from TRBV7-9 and TRBJ2-7, with D possibly being TRBD2 (6 bases). Germline-derived CDR1 and CDR2 are SEHNR and FQNEAQ (reference sequence). The CDR3 spans 16 residues. Trimming removed 4 bases from V and 7 bases from J, with 23 bases in between. Here the CDR3 DNA reads TGTGCCAGCAGCTCCAAAGCGGGCTTTTTAGGGGATGAGCAGTACTTC. Amino acid sequence: CASSSKAGFLGDEQYF.

The genes are TRBV15 and TRBJ1-2; D is perhaps TRBD1 (5 bases). Germline V gene data show CDR1 as LNHNV and CDR2 as YYDKDF (reference sequence). This CDR3 is built from 12 residues. V lost 3 bases, J lost 4 bases, and 6 bases lay in between. CDR3 loop: CATSRQGYGYTF. CDR3 DNA: TGTGCCACCAGCAGGCAGGGCTATGGCTACACCTTC.

The chain combines TRBV3-1 (or the pseudogene TRBV3-2) with TRBJ2-1, with D perhaps matching TRBD2 (7 bases). Germline V lookup: CDR1 LGHDT, CDR2 YNNKEL (reference sequence). Trimming cost V 3 bases and J 4 bases, with 16 bases left between them. CDR3 length equals 16 residues. CDR3 sequence reads: CASSHGGGTTYNEQFF. CDR3 coding DNA: TGTGCCAGCAGCCATGGGGGGGGGACAACATACAATGAGCAGTTCTTC.

The chain employs TRBV11-2 and TRBJ2-7; no clear D. CDR1 SGHAT and CDR2 FQNNGV come from the germline V gene. V dropped 0 bases and J dropped 6 bases, with 3 bases sitting between them. CDR3 length: 11 amino acids. CDR3 coding DNA: TGTGCCAGCAGCTTAGAGAGCGAGCAGTACTTC. Residues: CASSLESEQYF. Combining the CDR3 with reference TRBV11-2 and TRBJ2-7 gives the whole variable domain EAGVAQSPRYKIIEKRQSVAFWCNPISGHATLYWYQQILGQGPKLLIQFQNNGVVDDSQLPKDRFSAERLKGVDSTLKIQPAKLEDSAVYLCASSLESEQYFGPGTRLTVT.

This chain joins TRBV7-2 and TRBJ2-1; 14 bases are a match to TRBD2. Germline loops: CDR1 SGHTA, CDR2 FQGNSA. The J segment lost 7 bases and the V segment lost 3 bases, leaving 2 bases of the junction unmatched. This CDR3 has 15 amino acids. In DNA form, the CDR3 reads TGTGCCAGCAGCTTGACTAGCGGGGGGGTGAATGAGCAGTTCTTC. Its translation is CASSLTSGGVNEQFF.

In its sample, this clone was seen once. The CDR3 DNA sequence: TGCAGCGCCCAAGGGGGGGTCGAGGGGGAAAAACTGTTTTTT. Amino acids: CSAQGGVEGEKLFF. The rearrangement joins TRBV29-1 to TRBJ1-4; possible D gene TRBD1, 6 bases. V lost 7 bases to trimming and J lost 8 bases, with 20 bases between them. From germline, CDR1 is SQVTM and CDR2 ANQGSEA. This CDR3 region has 14 residues. Full variable domain (remainder filled in from reference TRBV29-1 and TRBJ1-4): SAVISQKPSRDICQRGTSLTIQCQVDSQVTMMFWYRQQPGQSLTLIATANQGSEATYESGFVIDKFPISRPNLTFSTLTVSNMSPEDSSIYLCSAQGGVEGEKLFFGSGTQLSVL.

The chain combines TRBV2 with TRBJ1-1, with 12 bases lining up with TRBD1. J lost 5 bases, V lost 6 bases, and 13 bases had no gene match. Germline V lookup: CDR1 SNHLY, CDR2 FYNNEI. CDR3 size: 17 residues. Here the CDR3 reads CASSNSRDRGPGTEAFF. In nucleotides, the CDR3 is TGTGCCAGCAGCAACTCTAGGGACAGGGGGCCGGGAACTGAAGCTTTCTTT.

The chain employs TRBV6-5 and TRBJ1-6; D is undetermined. The CDR3 runs to 16 residues. Germline CDR1 MNHEY, CDR2 SVGAGI. Trimming cost V 4 bases and J 6 bases, with 16 bases left between them. Here the CDR3 DNA reads TGTGCCAGCAGTTCCTTGAGCGCAAACCTTAATTCACCCCTCCACTTT. This gives the protein CASSSLSANLNSPLHF.

The J gene is TRBJ1-5, the V gene TRBV19, with TRBD1 matching over 8 bases. V dropped 2 bases and J dropped 3; count of bases not matched to a gene: 6. CDR3 length: 16 residues. Germline V gene data show CDR1 as LNHDA and CDR2 as SQIVND (reference sequence). The CDR3 bases are TGTGCCAGTAGTATAAAAGGGGGACAGGCCAATCAGCCCCAGCATTTT. Residues: CASSIKGGQANQPQHF.

The rearrangement joins TRBV5-1 to TRBJ1-6, with D tentatively TRBD1 (6 bases). V was cut by 0 bases and J by 7 bases, with 11 bases left in between. Germline assignment: CDR1 SGHRS and CDR2 YFSETQ. The CDR3 runs to 15 residues. The CDR3 protein is CASSLVGQGNSPLHF. The DNA for the CDR3 is TGCGCCAGCAGCTTGGTAGGCCAGGGGAATTCACCCCTCCACTTT.

The chain links TRBV14 to TRBJ2-3; a weak D match, TRBD1 (5 bases). V dropped 4 bases and J dropped 0 bases, with 14 bases sitting between them. This CDR3 is built from 16 residues. CDR1 and CDR2 from the germline V gene are SGHDN and FVKESK. Written as DNA, the CDR3 is TGTGCCAGCAGCCTGCCAACAGGTTCTAGCACAGATACGCAGTATTTT. Its translation: CASSLPTGSSTDTQYF.

The CDR3 region is CATSAPSGRLTGELFF. As DNA, the CDR3 is TGTGCCACCAGTGCCCCTAGCGGGAGACTTACCGGGGAGCTGTTTTTT. The V and J genes are TRBV24-1 and TRBJ2-2; TRBD2 matches 10 bases. The V segment lost 5 bases and the J segment 5 bases; nucleotides outside the gene matches: 7. Germline CDR1 KGHDR, CDR2 SFDVKD. The CDR3 loop spans 16 amino acids.

This chain links TRBV5-4 with TRBJ2-2; maybe TRBD1 (6 bases). This CDR3 contains 15 residues. V lost 4 bases, J lost 4 bases, and 14 bases lay in between. Germline V CDR1 and CDR2: SGHNT, YYREEE (reference sequence). In DNA form, the CDR3 reads TGTGCCAGCAGCCCCGCAGGGGCCTCCACCGGGGAGCTGTTTTTT. Protein: CASSPAGASTGELFF.

V gene TRBV19 combines with J gene TRBJ2-6; D is unclear. CDR1 and CDR2 from the germline V gene are LNHDA and SQIVND (reference sequence). The CDR3 contains 15 residues. Trimming removed 6 bases at V and 0 bases at J, with 9 bases between. CDR3 amino acids: CASRTISSGANVLTF. The CDR3 DNA sequence: TGTGCCAGTAGAACTATAAGCTCTGGGGCCAACGTCCTGACTTTC.

This sequence joins TRBV28 and TRBJ2-7, with 8 bases that match TRBD1. This CDR3 region has 14 residues. In germline, CDR1 is MDHEN, CDR2 SYDVKM. J lost 2 bases, V lost 2 bases, and 2 bases had no gene match. The DNA for the CDR3 is TGTGCCAGCAGTTTACAGGGGGCCGCCTACGAGCAGTACTTC. Protein sequence: CASSLQGAAYEQYF.

V usage is TRBV9 and J usage is TRBJ1-3, with 9 bases identical to TRBD1. This CDR3 has 14 amino acids. After removal of 1 base from V and 8 bases from J, the junction contained 4 bases not matched to a gene. CDR1 is SGDLS and CDR2 is YYNGEE in the germline V gene. The CDR3, as DNA: TGTGCCAGCAGCGTATGGACAGGGGAAGACACCATATATTTT. It encodes CASSVWTGEDTIYF.

There are a few counts of this clone. V usage is TRBV7-2 and J usage is TRBJ2-5, with TRBD1 identical over 8 bases. The CDR3 is 16 residues long. V shed 5 bases, J shed 4 bases, and the junction held 12 bases outside the gene matches. The germline CDR1 and CDR2 sequences are SGHTA and FQGNSA. The CDR3 region has the DNA TGTGCCAGCAGCCCTCGGACAGGGAGACCAAGAGAGACCCAGTACTTC. Residues: CASSPRTGRPRETQYF.

This clone occurred once. The rearrangement uses TRBV7-6 and TRBJ2-7, with TRBD1 matching over 8 bases. Trimming at V came to 1 base and at J to 4 bases, leaving 6 bases not matched to a gene. CDR1 is SGHVS and CDR2 is FNYEAQ in the germline V gene. The CDR3 contains 15 residues. In DNA, the CDR3 is TGTGCCAGCAGCTTAGGGCCAGGGGGCGTATACGAGCAGTACTTC. This sequence encodes CASSLGPGGVYEQYF.

The chain uses TRBV2 and TRBJ1-1; unclear D gene. CDR1 is SNHLY and CDR2 is FYNNEI in the germline V gene. The CDR3 runs 11 residues. Trimming stripped 6 bases from V and 1 base from J, with 3 bases between. The CDR3 region has the DNA TGTGCCAGCAGACAGAACACTGAAGCTTTCTTT. It codes for CASRQNTEAFF. The full variable domain, in which reference TRBV2 and TRBJ1-1 provide the parts outside the CDR3, is EPEVTQTPSHQVTQMGQEVILRCVPISNHLYFYWYRQILGQKVEFLVSFYNNEISEKSEIFDDQFSVERPDGSNFTLKIRSTKLEDSAMYFCASRQNTEAFFGQGTRLTVV.

The chain is built from TRBV12-3 or TRBV12-4 and TRBJ1-5, with TRBD1 as a possible D gene (5 bases). V was shortened by 6 bases and J by 6 bases, with 12 bases between the two germline ends. The CDR3 runs 13 residues. The CDR3 bases are TGTGCCAGCAGCCCAGGCAGGGCTCAGCCCCAGCATTTT. Its translation is CASSPGRAQPQHF.

The chain combines TRBV6-6 with TRBJ1-1; weak D call: TRBD1 (6 bases). The CDR3 covers 14 residues. The germline V and J ends were trimmed by 2 bases and 1 base, with 8 bases remaining between them. Germline V gene lookup returns CDR1 MNHNY and CDR2 SVGAGI (reference sequence). The CDR3 nucleotides read TGTGCCAGCAGTTACGTGGACAGGAACACTGAAGCTTTCTTT. It specifies CASSYVDRNTEAFF.

V is TRBV5-1 and J is TRBJ2-7, with D possibly matching TRBD2 (5 bases). In germline, CDR1 is SGHRS, CDR2 YFSETQ. V shed 0 bases and J shed 3 bases, with 10 bases lying between them. CDR3 size: 14 residues. The CDR3 DNA sequence: TGCGCCAGCAGCTTGGCCGTACTAGGCTACGAGCAGTACTTC. Protein sequence: CASSLAVLGYEQYF. Drawing the rest from reference TRBV5-1 and TRBJ2-7, the complete variable domain is KAGVTQTPRYLIKTRGQQVTLSCSPISGHRSVSWYQQTPGQGLQFLFEYFSETQRNKGNFPGRFSGRQFSNSRSEMNVSTLELGDSALYLCASSLAVLGYEQYFGPGTRLTVT.

The V gene is TRBV3-1 (or the pseudogene TRBV3-2), the J gene TRBJ1-5; D is possibly TRBD1 (5 bases). Trimming took 4 bases from V and 4 from J, leaving 14 bases between them. This CDR3 region has 15 residues. CDR1 is LGHDT, CDR2 YNNKEL, per germline (reference sequence). In DNA, the CDR3 is TGTGCCAGCAGCCTCCCTTATAGGGGAAATCAGCCCCAGCATTTT. Translation: CASSLPYRGNQPQHF.

This clone is a singleton in its sample. This chain connects TRBV2 to TRBJ1-2; TRBD1 might be the D (5 bases). The CDR3 extends over 14 amino acids. Looked up from germline, CDR1 is SNHLY and CDR2 is FYNNEI. Trimming shortened V by 6 bases and J by 4 bases, and 15 bases separated the two germline ends. The CDR3 loop reads CASREPGLGYGYTF. The CDR3 DNA reads as TGTGCCAGCAGGGAGCCGGGACTTGGCTATGGCTACACCTTC.

The chain employs TRBV9 and TRBJ2-1, with TRBD2 as a possible D gene (6 bases). The V gene lost 0 bases and the J gene lost 9 bases, with 10 bases spanning the gap. Germline-derived CDR1 and CDR2 are SGDLS and YYNGEE. The CDR3 extends over 13 amino acids. Here the CDR3 reads CASSVGGEVEQFF. CDR3 DNA sequence: TGTGCCAGCAGCGTAGGGGGGGAGGTTGAGCAGTTCTTC.